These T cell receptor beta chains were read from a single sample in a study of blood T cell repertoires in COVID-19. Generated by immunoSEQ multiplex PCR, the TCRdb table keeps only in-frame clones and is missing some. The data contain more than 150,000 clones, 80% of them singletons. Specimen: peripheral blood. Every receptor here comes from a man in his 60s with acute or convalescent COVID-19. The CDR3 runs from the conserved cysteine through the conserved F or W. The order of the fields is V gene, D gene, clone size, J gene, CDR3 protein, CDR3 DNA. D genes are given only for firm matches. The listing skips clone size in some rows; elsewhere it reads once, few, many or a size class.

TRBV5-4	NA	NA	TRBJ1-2	CASSLPPGTNYGYTF	TGTGCCAGCAGCTTGCCTCCGGGAACGAACTATGGCTACACCTTC
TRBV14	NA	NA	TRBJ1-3	CASSQRRSGNTIYF	TGTGCCAGCAGCCAGCGGAGGTCTGGAAACACCATATATTTT
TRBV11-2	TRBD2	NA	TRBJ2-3	CASSLAFPSGRAQYF	TGTGCCAGCAGCTTAGCTTTTCCTAGCGGGAGGGCGCAGTATTTT
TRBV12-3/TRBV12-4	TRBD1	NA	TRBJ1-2	CASMGTGEGYTF	TGTGCCAGCATGGGGACAGGGGAAGGCTACACCTTC
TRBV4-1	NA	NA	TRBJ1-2	CASSQVLQGGYGYTF	TGCGCCAGCAGCCAAGTCCTTCAAGGCGGCTATGGCTACACCTTC
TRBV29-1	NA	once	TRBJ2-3	CSGTGVASTDTQYF	TGCAGCGGTACAGGTGTTGCTAGCACAGATACGCAGTATTTT
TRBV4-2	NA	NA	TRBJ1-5	CASSHADREPQHF	TGTGCCAGCAGCCATGCCGACAGAGAGCCCCAGCATTTT
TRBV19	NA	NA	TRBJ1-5	CASSKGEWGHQPQHF	TGTGCCAGTAGTAAGGGGGAGTGGGGGCATCAGCCCCAGCATTTT
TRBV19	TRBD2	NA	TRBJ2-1	CASSIRGGGAHNEQFF	TGTGCCAGTAGTATAAGGGGCGGGGGGGCCCACAATGAGCAGTTCTTC
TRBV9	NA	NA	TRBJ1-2	CASSTARGNYGYTF	TGTGCCAGCAGCACAGCCCGGGGTAACTATGGCTACACCTTC
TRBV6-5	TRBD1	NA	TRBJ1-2	CASSYSTGGDGYTF	TGTGCCAGCAGTTACTCAACAGGGGGCGACGGCTACACCTTC
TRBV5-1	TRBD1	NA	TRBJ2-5	CASSLQGQGLIETQYF	TGCGCCAGCAGCTTGCAGGGACAGGGGCTAATAGAGACCCAGTACTTC
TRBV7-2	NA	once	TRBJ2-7	CASSFAGDYEQYF	TGTGCCAGCAGCTTTGCAGGGGACTACGAGCAGTACTTC
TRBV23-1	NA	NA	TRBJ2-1	CASSQFDSLSYNEQFF	TGCGCCAGCAGTCAATTCGACAGCCTCTCCTACAATGAGCAGTTCTTC
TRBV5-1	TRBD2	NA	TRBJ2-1	CASSVPGLAGIGEQFF	TGCGCCAGCAGCGTCCCGGGACTAGCGGGAATAGGGGAGCAGTTCTTC
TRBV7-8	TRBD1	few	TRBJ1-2	CASSLGGTVAGYTF	TGTGCCAGCAGCTTAGGAGGGACAGTCGCTGGCTACACCTTC
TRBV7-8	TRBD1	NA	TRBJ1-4	CASRSDAGGAGEKLFF	TGTGCCAGCAGAAGCGATGCAGGGGGCGCAGGCGAAAAACTGTTTTTT
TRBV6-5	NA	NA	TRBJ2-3	CASSFSDTQYF	TGTGCCAGCAGTTTCTCAGATACGCAGTATTTT
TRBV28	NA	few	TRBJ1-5	CASSFLGVINQPQHF	TGTGCCAGCAGTTTTTTAGGGGTTATCAATCAGCCCCAGCATTTT
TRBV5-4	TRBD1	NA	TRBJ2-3	CASSLRQGTTDTQYF	TGTGCCAGCAGCCTGCGACAGGGGACCACAGATACGCAGTATTTT
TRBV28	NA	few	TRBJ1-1	CASRPGGGVDEAFF	TGTGCCAGCCGCCCGGGCGGAGGGGTTGATGAAGCTTTCTTT
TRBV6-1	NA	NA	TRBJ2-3	CASGDTGADTQYF	TGTGCCAGCGGTGATACCGGGGCAGATACGCAGTATTTT
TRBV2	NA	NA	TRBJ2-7	CASRQEGGNEQYF	TGTGCCAGCAGACAAGAAGGGGGTAACGAGCAGTACTTC
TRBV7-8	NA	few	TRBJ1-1	CASSLARRNTEAFF	TGTGCCAGCAGCTTAGCGAGGAGGAACACTGAAGCTTTCTTT
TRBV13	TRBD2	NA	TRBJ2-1	CASSLGPHGRDRFF	TGTGCCAGCAGCTTAGGCCCCCACGGGAGGGATCGGTTCTTC
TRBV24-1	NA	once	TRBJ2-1	CATSDLQARDYNEQFF	TGTGCCACCAGTGATTTGCAGGCCAGAGACTACAATGAGCAGTTCTTC
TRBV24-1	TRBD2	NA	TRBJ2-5	CATSDQRGGQETQYF	TGTGCCACCAGTGATCAGCGGGGGGGACAAGAGACCCAGTACTTC
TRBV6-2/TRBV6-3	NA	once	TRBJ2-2	CASSYSIHRSVGAGELFF	TGTGCCAGCAGTTACTCGATACACAGGTCGGTGGGCGCCGGGGAGCTGTTTTTT
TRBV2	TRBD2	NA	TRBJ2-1	CASSAAGGANEQFF	TGTGCCAGCAGTGCCGCGGGAGGGGCCAATGAGCAGTTCTTC
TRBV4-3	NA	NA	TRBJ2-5	CASSQDFLGGETQYF	TGCGCCAGCAGCCAAGATTTCCTAGGAGGGGAGACCCAGTACTTC
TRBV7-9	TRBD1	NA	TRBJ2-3	CASSFGTGNTDTQYF	TGTGCCAGCAGCTTCGGGACAGGGAACACAGATACGCAGTATTTT
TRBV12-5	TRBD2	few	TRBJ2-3	CASGPGVAGADTQYF	TGTGCTAGTGGTCCCGGGGTAGCGGGGGCAGATACGCAGTATTTT
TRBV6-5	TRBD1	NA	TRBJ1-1	CASSPLGQGNTEAFF	TGTGCCAGCAGTCCTCTGGGACAGGGGAACACTGAAGCTTTCTTT
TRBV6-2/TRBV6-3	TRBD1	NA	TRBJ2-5	CASSPSGTGGQETQYF	TGTGCCAGCAGCCCCTCCGGGACAGGGGGTCAAGAGACCCAGTACTTC
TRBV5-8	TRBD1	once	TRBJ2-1	CASSPRDRYNEQFF	TGTGCCAGCAGCCCCCGGGACAGATACAATGAGCAGTTCTTC
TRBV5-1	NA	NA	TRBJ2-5	CASSDQTGQETQYF	TGCGCCAGCAGCGATCAGACAGGCCAAGAGACCCAGTACTTC
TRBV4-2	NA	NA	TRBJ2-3	CASSQGEVNTQYF	TGTGCCAGCAGCCAGGGAGAGGTTAATACGCAGTATTTT
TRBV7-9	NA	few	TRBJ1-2	CASSLVGGNYGYTF	TGTGCCAGCAGCTTGGTCGGCGGAAACTATGGCTACACCTTC
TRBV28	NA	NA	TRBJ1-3	CASSPTGPSGNTIYF	TGTGCCAGCAGTCCTACAGGGCCCTCTGGAAACACCATATATTTT
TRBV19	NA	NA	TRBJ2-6	CASSIVGLLSGANVLTF	TGTGCCAGTAGTATAGTTGGACTCCTCTCTGGGGCCAACGTCCTGACTTTC
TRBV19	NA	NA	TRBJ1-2	CASSTRVDVGYTF	TGTGCCAGTAGTACCCGGGTGGATGTTGGCTACACCTTC
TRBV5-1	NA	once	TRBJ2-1	CASSLSGFGEQFF	TGCGCCAGCAGCTTGTCGGGGTTTGGTGAGCAGTTCTTC
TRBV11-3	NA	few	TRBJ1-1	CASSQGMNTEAFF	TGTGCCAGCAGCCAGGGCATGAACACTGAAGCTTTCTTT
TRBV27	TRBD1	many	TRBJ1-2	CASSLASTGIYGYTF	TGTGCCAGCAGTTTGGCGTCGACAGGGATATATGGCTACACCTTC
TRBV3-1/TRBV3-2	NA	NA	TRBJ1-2	CASRNSNYGYTF	TGTGCCAGCAGAAACAGTAACTATGGCTACACCTTC
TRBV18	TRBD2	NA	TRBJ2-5	CASSSGLAKGETQYF	TGTGCCAGCTCATCGGGACTAGCGAAGGGAGAGACCCAGTACTTC
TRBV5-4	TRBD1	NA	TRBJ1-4	CASSLVGTGNEKLFF	TGTGCCAGCAGCTTGGTCGGGACAGGGAATGAAAAACTGTTTTTT
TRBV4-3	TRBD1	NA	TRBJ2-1	CASSQGGQGRLNEQFF	TGCGCCAGCAGCCAAGGGGGACAGGGGAGATTAAATGAGCAGTTCTTC
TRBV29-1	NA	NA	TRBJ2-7	CSVDPAGSGYEQYF	TGCAGCGTTGACCCCGCCGGGAGCGGCTACGAGCAGTACTTC
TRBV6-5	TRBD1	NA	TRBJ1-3	CASRETGFGNTIYF	TGTGCCAGCAGGGAGACAGGGTTTGGAAACACCATATATTTT
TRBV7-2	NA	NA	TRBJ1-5	CASSSSTVQPQHF	TGTGCCAGCAGCTCCTCTACGGTCCAGCCCCAGCATTTT
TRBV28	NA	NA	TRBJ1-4	CASSSRQTNEKLFF	TGTGCCAGCAGTTCGAGACAGACTAATGAAAAACTGTTTTTT